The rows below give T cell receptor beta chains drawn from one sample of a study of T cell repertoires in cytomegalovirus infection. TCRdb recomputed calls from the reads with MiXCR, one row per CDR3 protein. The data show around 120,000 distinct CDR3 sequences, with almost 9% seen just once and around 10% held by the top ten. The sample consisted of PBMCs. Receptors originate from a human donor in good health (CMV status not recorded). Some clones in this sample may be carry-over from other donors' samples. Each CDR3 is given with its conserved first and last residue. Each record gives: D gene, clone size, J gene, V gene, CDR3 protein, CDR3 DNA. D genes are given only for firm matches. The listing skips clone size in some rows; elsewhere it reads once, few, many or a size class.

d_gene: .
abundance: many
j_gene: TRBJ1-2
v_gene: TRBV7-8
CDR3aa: CASSLFAGDNYGYTF
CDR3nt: TGTGCCAGCAGCTTATTCGCAGGGGACAACTATGGCTACACCTTC

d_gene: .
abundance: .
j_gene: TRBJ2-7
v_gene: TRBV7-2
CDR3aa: CASSLGPIHSYEQYF
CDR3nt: TGTGCCAGCAGCTTAGGACCAATCCACTCCTACGAGCAGTACTTC

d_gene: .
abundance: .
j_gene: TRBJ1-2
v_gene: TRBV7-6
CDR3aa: CASSPAQLGGYTF
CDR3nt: TGTGCCAGCAGCCCCGCCCAATTGGGTGGCTACACCTTC

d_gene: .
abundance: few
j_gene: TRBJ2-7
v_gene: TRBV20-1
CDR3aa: CSAPAETASYEQYF
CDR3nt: TGCAGTGCTCCGGCCGAGACCGCCTCCTACGAGCAGTACTTC

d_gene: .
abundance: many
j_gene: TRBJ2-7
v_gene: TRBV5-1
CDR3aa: CASSLGGYGSYEQYF
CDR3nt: TGCGCCAGCAGCTTGGGAGGGTACGGAAGCTACGAGCAGTACTTC

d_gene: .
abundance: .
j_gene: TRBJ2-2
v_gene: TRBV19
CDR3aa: CASSIPALRDTGELFF
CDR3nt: TGTGCCAGTAGTATTCCGGCTTTGAGAGACACCGGGGAGCTGTTTTTT

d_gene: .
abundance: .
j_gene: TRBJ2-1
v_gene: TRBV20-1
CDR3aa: CSARDAASYNEQFF
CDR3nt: TGCAGTGCTAGAGATGCAGCTTCCTACAATGAGCAGTTCTTC

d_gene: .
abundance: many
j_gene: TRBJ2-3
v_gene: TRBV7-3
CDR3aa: CASSSPGLITDTQYF
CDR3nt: TGTGCCAGCAGCTCGCCGGGACTTATCACAGATACGCAGTATTTT

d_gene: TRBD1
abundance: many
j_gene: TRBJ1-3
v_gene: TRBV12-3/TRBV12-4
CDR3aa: CASSFPGQTGNTIYF
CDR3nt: TGTGCCAGCAGTTTCCCGGGACAGACTGGAAACACCATATATTTT

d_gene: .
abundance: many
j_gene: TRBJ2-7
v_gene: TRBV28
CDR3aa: CASIKRGNYEQYF
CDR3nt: TGTGCCAGCATTAAACGGGGGAACTACGAGCAGTACTTC

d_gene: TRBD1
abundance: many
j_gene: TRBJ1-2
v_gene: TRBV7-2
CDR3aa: CASSLGTGGEDYTF
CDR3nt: TGTGCCAGCAGCTTAGGGACAGGGGGCGAAGACTACACCTTC

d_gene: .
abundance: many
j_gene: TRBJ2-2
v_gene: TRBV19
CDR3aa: CASRSGQSNTGELFF
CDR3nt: TGTGCCAGCCGATCCGGGCAGTCGAACACCGGGGAGCTGTTTTTT

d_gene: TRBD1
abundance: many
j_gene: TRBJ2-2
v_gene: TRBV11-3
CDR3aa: CASSLGGGNTGELFF
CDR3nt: TGTGCCAGCAGCTTAGGAGGGGGCAACACCGGGGAGCTGTTTTTT

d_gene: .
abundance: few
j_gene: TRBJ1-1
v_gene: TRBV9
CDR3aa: CASSGSEWNTEAFF
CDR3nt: TGTGCCAGCAGCGGGTCAGAGTGGAACACTGAAGCTTTCTTT

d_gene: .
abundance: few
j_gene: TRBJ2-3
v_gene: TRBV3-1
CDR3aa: CASRQDGGATQYF
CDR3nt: TGTGCCAGCAGACAAGATGGGGGCGCGACGCAGTATTTT

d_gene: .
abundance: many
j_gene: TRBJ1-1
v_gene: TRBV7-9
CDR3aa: CASTRGEGESGAFF
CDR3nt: TGTGCCAGCACCCGGGGGGAGGGGGAGTCGGGCGCTTTCTTT

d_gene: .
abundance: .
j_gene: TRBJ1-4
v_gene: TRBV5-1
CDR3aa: CASSRLGNRAEKLFF
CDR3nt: TGCGCCAGCTCCCGGCTCGGAAACAGGGCTGAAAAACTGTTTTTT

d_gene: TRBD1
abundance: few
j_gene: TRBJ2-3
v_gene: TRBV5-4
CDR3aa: CASSLGNRGRTDTQYF
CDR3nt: TGTGCCAGCAGCTTGGGGAACAGGGGGCGCACAGATACGCAGTATTTT

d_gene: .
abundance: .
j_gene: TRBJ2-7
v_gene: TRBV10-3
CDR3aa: CAISVGGFAYEQYF
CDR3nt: TGTGCCATCAGTGTTGGAGGGTTTGCTTACGAGCAGTACTTC